These T cell receptor beta chains were read from a single sample in a study of blood T cell repertoires in COVID-19. Method: immunoSEQ multiplex PCR; TCRdb's copy keeps in-frame clones and lacks some. In the table there are about 180,000 clones, 80% to 90% of which are singletons. The sample consisted of PBMCs or T cells enriched from blood (not recorded which). The receptors come from a woman younger than 35 who had recovered from COVID-19. CDR3s include the opening cysteine and the closing phenylalanine or tryptophan. Fields, in order: clone size, D gene, V gene, J gene, CDR3 protein, CDR3 DNA. A D gene is named only where the DNA matches it firmly. Clone size is given for some rows only: seen once, a few or many times, or a class if the clone is expanded.

>.|TRBD2|TRBV29-1|TRBJ2-5
CSVGVEREEKTQYF
TGCAGCGTTGGCGTGGAACGGGAGGAAAAGACCCAGTACTTC
>.|TRBD1|TRBV7-2|TRBJ2-6
CASSARAGGAGANVLTF
TGTGCCAGCAGCGCGCGAGCAGGGGGAGCTGGGGCCAACGTCCTGACTTTC
>.|TRBD1|TRBV28|TRBJ1-6
CASSLSVGQGEASYLPLHF
TGTGCCAGCAGTTTATCCGTAGGACAGGGGGAGGCTAGTTATCTCCCCCTCCACTTT
>.|.|TRBV4-3|TRBJ2-7
CASSQDGAYDEQYF
TGCGCCAGCAGCCAAGATGGGGCCTACGACGAGCAGTACTTC
>.|.|TRBV15|TRBJ2-1
CANDRRDEQFF
TGTGCCAACGACCGGAGGGATGAGCAGTTCTTC
>.|.|TRBV2|TRBJ1-2
CASSVGEGGYGYTF
TGTGCCAGCAGTGTTGGGGAAGGGGGCTATGGCTACACCTTC
>.|TRBD1|TRBV6-6|TRBJ1-2
CASSYPGGVYGYTF
TGTGCCAGCAGTTACCCAGGGGGAGTTTATGGCTACACCTTC
>.|TRBD1|TRBV27|TRBJ1-2
CASGRQGANYGYTF
TGTGCCAGCGGACGGCAGGGGGCGAACTATGGCTACACCTTC
>.|.|TRBV28|TRBJ2-1
CASSRITGMGNEQFF
TGTGCCAGCAGCCGTATTACAGGGATGGGCAATGAGCAGTTCTTC
>.|TRBD2|TRBV24-1|TRBJ2-1
CATSHASGSYNEQFF
TGTGCCACCTCTCATGCTAGCGGGAGTTACAATGAGCAGTTCTTC
>.|TRBD2|TRBV10-3|TRBJ2-5
CAIRGSGGAQETQYF
TGTGCCATCAGGGGCAGCGGGGGGGCCCAGGAGACCCAGTACTTC
>.|TRBD2|TRBV7-2|TRBJ2-3
CASSLGLAGGDTQYF
TGTGCCAGCAGCCTTGGACTAGCGGGAGGAGATACGCAGTATTTT
>.|TRBD2|TRBV30|TRBJ2-1
CALTQRDAGFNEQFF
TGTGCCTTAACCCAGCGGGACGCAGGGTTCAATGAGCAGTTCTTC
>.|.|TRBV29-1|TRBJ2-7
CSVLETGTSGQYF
TGCAGCGTTCTAGAAACAGGGACATCGGGGCAGTACTTC
>.|TRBD1|TRBV11-1|TRBJ1-1
CASSRQGPTEAFF
TGTGCCAGCAGTCGACAGGGGCCCACTGAAGCTTTCTTT
>once|TRBD1|TRBV11-3|TRBJ2-2
CASSPGQGSTGELFF
TGTGCCAGCAGCCCGGGACAGGGGAGCACCGGGGAGCTGTTTTTT
>.|.|TRBV4-1|TRBJ1-2
CASSQETGLSSGYTF
TGCGCCAGCAGCCAGGAGACAGGTCTCTCTTCTGGCTACACCTTC
>.|.|TRBV28|TRBJ2-1
CASSTLDSLSEQFF
TGTGCCAGCTCTACGCTAGATTCCCTCAGTGAGCAGTTCTTC
>.|TRBD1|TRBV5-4|TRBJ1-4
CASSSGQATNEKLFF
TGTGCCAGCAGCTCCGGACAGGCAACTAATGAAAAACTGTTTTTT
>few|.|TRBV29-1|TRBJ2-1
CSTPDETAVGEQFF
TGCAGCACGCCCGACGAGACAGCCGTGGGTGAGCAGTTCTTC
>.|TRBD2|TRBV19|TRBJ2-3
CASSHTGTSGVWGTDTQYF
TGTGCCAGTAGTCATACCGGGACTAGCGGGGTCTGGGGCACAGATACGCAGTATTTT
>.|.|TRBV6-4|TRBJ1-5
CASSREGNQPQHF
TGTGCCAGCAGCCGGGAGGGCAATCAGCCCCAGCATTTT
>.|TRBD1|TRBV10-1|TRBJ1-5
CASSESKGTGGQPQHF
TGCGCCAGCAGTGAGTCGAAAGGGACAGGGGGTCAGCCCCAGCATTTT
>.|.|TRBV7-9|TRBJ2-5
CASSLAGETQYF
TGTGCCAGCAGCTTAGCCGGGGAGACCCAGTACTTC
>.|TRBD1|TRBV28|TRBJ1-6
CASNSDRVLNSPLHF
TGTGCCAGCAATTCCGACAGGGTCCTTAATTCACCCCTCCACTTT
>many|.|TRBV3-1/TRBV3-2|TRBJ1-2
CASTPQGTNYGYTF
TGTGCCAGCACCCCCCAGGGAACTAACTATGGCTACACCTTC
>.|TRBD2|TRBV30|TRBJ2-1
CALGGTSWYNEQFF
TGTGCCCTCGGAGGGACTAGCTGGTACAATGAGCAGTTCTTC
>.|.|TRBV5-4|TRBJ2-7
CASSAGTYEQYF
TGTGCCAGCAGCGCCGGGACCTACGAGCAGTACTTC
>.|.|TRBV15|TRBJ2-3
CATSRQRDSSTDTQYF
TGTGCCACCAGCAGGCAACGGGACTCCAGCACAGATACGCAGTATTTT
>.|TRBD2|TRBV4-1|TRBJ2-5
CASSLAGGTQKTQYF
TGCGCCAGCAGCCTAGCGGGGGGGACCCAAAAGACCCAGTACTTC
>.|TRBD1|TRBV29-1|TRBJ1-2
CSVDLQGFYGYTF
TGCAGCGTTGATTTACAGGGGTTCTATGGCTACACCTTC
>.|TRBD1|TRBV4-1|TRBJ1-1
CASSQVPDRGLGEAFF
TGCGCCAGCAGCCAAGTTCCGGACAGGGGGCTTGGTGAAGCTTTCTTT
>.|TRBD2|TRBV3-1/TRBV3-2|TRBJ2-3
CASSIRAGSGGADTQYF
TGTGCCAGCAGCATAAGGGCGGGTAGCGGGGGCGCAGATACGCAGTATTTT
>.|TRBD1|TRBV27|TRBJ1-2
CASSSTGGSYGYTF
TGTGCCAGCAGTTCGACAGGGGGCAGCTATGGCTACACCTTC
>.|.|TRBV7-2|TRBJ2-1
CASSLIRGGLNEQFF
TGTGCCAGCAGCCTAATAAGGGGGGGACTCAATGAGCAGTTCTTC
>few|.|TRBV18|TRBJ1-6
CASSPGHPSAGSPLHF
TGTGCCAGCTCACCGGGACACCCGTCGGCCGGCTCACCCCTCCACTTT
>.|TRBD2|TRBV19|TRBJ2-2
CASRPGGTNTGELFF
TGTGCCAGTAGGCCGGGGGGGACGAACACCGGGGAGCTGTTTTTT
>once|.|TRBV7-8|TRBJ1-6
CASSLSGGSPLRDSPLHF
TGTGCCAGCAGCTTATCCGGGGGTTCCCCCCTACGCGATTCACCCCTCCACTTT
>.|.|TRBV2|TRBJ2-1
CASRERRDSYNEQFF
TGTGCCAGCAGAGAACGGCGGGACTCCTACAATGAGCAGTTCTTC
>.|TRBD2|TRBV6-2/TRBV6-3|TRBJ2-2
CASSPLAGISGELFF
TGTGCCAGCAGCCCTCTAGCGGGGATTTCTGGGGAGCTGTTTTTT
>once|TRBD1|TRBV3-1/TRBV3-2|TRBJ2-2
CASSQGTANTGELFF
TGTGCCAGCAGCCAGGGGACAGCGAACACCGGGGAGCTGTTTTTT
>.|TRBD1|TRBV24-1|TRBJ1-5
CATSATGGAHPQHF
TGTGCCACCAGTGCTACAGGGGGGGCACACCCCCAGCATTTT
>.|TRBD1|TRBV6-6|TRBJ1-4
CASSFDRVQFF
TGTGCCAGCAGTTTCGACAGGGTACAGTTTTTT
>once|.|TRBV7-6|TRBJ1-3
CASSSRGGGTGNTIYF
TGTGCCAGCAGCTCTCGTGGGGGGGGAACTGGAAACACCATATATTTT
>.|TRBD1|TRBV12-3/TRBV12-4|TRBJ1-2
CASRDRVGHGYTF
TGTGCCAGCAGGGACAGGGTGGGGCATGGCTACACCTTC
>.|.|TRBV6-2/TRBV6-3|TRBJ2-3
CASSYTGASTDTQYF
TGTGCCAGCAGTTACACTGGGGCCAGCACAGATACGCAGTATTTT
>.|TRBD1|TRBV10-3|TRBJ1-2
CATRETGDSWNYGYTF
TGTGCCACCAGGGAGACAGGGGACTCCTGGAACTATGGCTACACCTTC
>.|TRBD2|TRBV5-4|TRBJ2-6
CASSLAGPAGAGANVLTF
TGTGCCAGCAGCTTGGCGGGACCAGCGGGAGCTGGGGCCAACGTCCTGACTTTC
>.|.|TRBV5-1|TRBJ2-7
CASRPGGFYEQYF
TGCGCCAGCAGGCCTGGGGGCTTCTACGAGCAGTACTTC
>.|TRBD1|TRBV6-6|TRBJ1-1
CASMEQGHTEAFF
TGTGCCAGCATGGAACAGGGGCACACTGAAGCTTTCTTT
>.|.|TRBV19|TRBJ2-1
CASSPPSFTGDNEQFF
TGTGCCAGTAGTCCCCCGTCCTTTACCGGGGACAATGAGCAGTTCTTC